These 7 T cell receptor beta chains originate from one sample sequenced in a study of CD8+CD57+ T cells in acquired aplastic anemia. CDR3 and TCR beta VDJ profiling relied on genomic DNA as the template. TCRdb re-called the reads with MiXCR, one entry per CDR3 protein. The sample contains about half a million distinct CDR3 sequences, under 40% of which appear only once. It was patients with CD8+CD57+ cell expansion by flow cytometry who were chosen for sequencing. The sequenced sample was sorted CD4+, CD8+, or CD8+CD57+ T cells (not recorded which) from PBMCs. The receptors were gathered from a human donor with aplastic anemia.

This clonotype was picked up many times. The gene calls are TRBV15 and TRBJ2-7; 11 bases line up with TRBD2. Trimming took 3 bases from V and 6 from J; bases not matched to a gene: 7. In germline, CDR1 is LNHNV, CDR2 YYDKDF (reference sequence). The CDR3 covers 15 residues. The CDR3 sequence: CATSRTLAGVSEQYF. The CDR3 DNA sequence: TGTGCCACCAGCAGGACACTAGCGGGAGTAAGCGAGCAGTACTTC.

This clonotype has only a few counts. This chain uses TRBV24-1 with TRBJ2-5, with 9 bases lining up with TRBD1. V dropped 5 bases and J dropped 3; count of bases not matched to a gene: 0. Germline CDR1 and CDR2: KGHDR and SFDVKD. This CDR3 contains 13 residues. The CDR3 region has the DNA TGTGCCACCAGTGGGACAGGGGAAGAGACCCAGTACTTC. Translated, it gives CATSGTGEETQYF.

This rearrangement joins TRBV10-3 to TRBJ2-7; 8 bases agree with TRBD1. Trimming took 10 bases from V and 0 from J; bases not matched to a gene: 8. CDR3 length: 14 amino acids. The germline V gene encodes CDR1 ENHRY and CDR2 SYGVKD. Here the CDR3 reads CATSGQEISYEQYF. CDR3 DNA: TGTGCCACCTCGGGACAGGAAATCTCCTACGAGCAGTACTTC.

The table lists this clonotype with a few counts. The J gene is TRBJ1-2, the V gene TRBV3-1; D gene unclear. Germline V CDR1 and CDR2: LGHDT, YNNKEL (reference sequence). V lost 4 bases to trimming and J lost 7 bases, with 13 bases between them. The length of the CDR3 is 13 residues. DNA for the CDR3: TGTGCCAGCAGCCCAACACGGGGATCTGGCTACACCTTC. Translated, it gives CASSPTRGSGYTF.

This clonotype occurred a few times. This chain uses TRBV19 with TRBJ2-7; 7 nucleotides match TRBD1. The junction had 4 bases not matched to a gene; V was cut back by 4 bases and J by 1 base. Germline CDR1 and CDR2: LNHDA and SQIVND (reference sequence). The CDR3 totals 14 residues. The CDR3 nucleotides are TGTGCCAGTAGTAGCACGACAGGGTCCTACGAGCAGTACTTC. Translation gives CASSSTTGSYEQYF.

This clonotype was found a few times. The chain uses TRBV14 and TRBJ1-6, with 8 positions matching TRBD1. CDR3 length equals 16 residues. The V segment lost 1 base and the J segment 10 bases; nucleotides outside the gene matches: 9. Germline V gene data show CDR1 as SGHDN and CDR2 as FVKESK. The CDR3 is CASSQGYGQGGSPLHF. In DNA form, the CDR3 reads TGTGCCAGCAGCCAAGGGTATGGACAGGGTGGGTCACCCCTCCACTTT. Full variable domain (missing parts from reference TRBV14 and TRBJ1-6): EAGVTQFPSHSVIEKGQTVTLRCDPISGHDNLYWYRRVMGKEIKFLLHFVKESKQDESGMPNNRFLAERTGGTYSTLKVQPAELEDSGVYFCASSQGYGQGGSPLHFGNGTRLTVT.

To note about this clonotype: A much larger clonotype is one base distant, so this may be a read error. This chain links TRBV12-3 or TRBV12-4 with TRBJ1-2; D gene ambiguous. This CDR3 has 14 residues. CDR3 region: CASSLMGGPYGCTF. In DNA form, the CDR3 reads TGTGCCAGCAGCCTTATGGGAGGGCCCTATGGCTGCACCTTC.